The T cell receptor (beta chain) under discussion was sequenced for a study of T cell responses to AZD1222 COVID-19 vaccine. The study, taken as a whole, reports: The study found Spike-specific TCR breadth and depth rose after two AZD1222 doses.

CDR3 size: 14 residues. The protocol was immunoSEQ multiplex PCR, while the TCRdb copy is restricted to in-frame clones and leaves out a portion. The sample gives about 160,000 clones, 85% to 90% of which show up once; 6.9% is in the top ten. With respect to this clone: Its antigen is currently unknown.

The chain combines TRBV21-1 with TRBJ2-4; TRBD2 is taken as the D call from the table, unchecked against the DNA. TRBV21-1 is a pseudogene. The receptor was isolated from an adult in good health. This sample comprised peripheral blood, obtained on day 0 of AZD1222 vaccination. This CDR3 is CASSVSGGKNIQYF. CDR3 nucleotides: TGTGCCAGCAGCGTTAGCGGGGGCAAAAACATTCAGTACTTC.